A single sample gave rise to the 6 T cell receptor beta chains below, sequenced in a study of T cells in Graves' hyperthyroidism and ophthalmopathy. TCR beta CDR3 region amplification was performed from RNA transcripts. First-round RT-PCR of the TCR CDR3 relied on the HTBI primer set. Via MiXCR, TCRdb re-called the multiplex PCR reads, giving one row per CDR3 protein. Of about 380,000 distinct CDR3 sequences listed, roughly 14% are singletons. Sequencing was performed on blood. The receptors come from a woman aged 55-69 years with Graves' hyperthyroidism.

The gene calls are TRBV11-2 and TRBJ2-3; 8 bases fit TRBD2. Per the germline V gene, CDR1 is SGHAT and CDR2 is FQNNGV. Unmatched junction bases numbered 11, after V lost 5 bases and J lost 4 bases. The CDR3 is 16 amino acids. The chain's CDR3 is CASSLGRGPGADTQYF. The CDR3 DNA reads as TGTGCCAGCAGCCTCGGGAGGGGCCCCGGGGCAGATACGCAGTATTTT.

This clonotype was observed at least ten times. This rearrangement joins TRBV6-2 or TRBV6-3 to TRBJ2-1; D is ambiguous. Germline V gene sequence: CDR1 MNHEY, CDR2 SVGEGT. V lost 0 bases to trimming and J lost 6 bases, with 15 bases between them. This CDR3 region has 16 residues. CDR3 DNA: TGTGCCAGCAGTTACTCGAGCCAAACCCTACCCAATGAGCAGTTCTTC. Protein product: CASSYSSQTLPNEQFF.

The chain has TRBV6-1 and TRBJ2-3; D is unclear. The V gene's germline CDR1 is MNHNS and CDR2 SASEGT. The CDR3 covers 13 residues. With 6 bases removed from V and 0 bases from J, the gap between germline ends came to 7 bases. The DNA of the CDR3 is TGTGCCAGCAGGGACGGTAGCACAGATACGCAGTATTTT. It yields the protein CASRDGSTDTQYF.

Regarding this clonotype: With a much larger clone just one base away, this may be a read error. The conserved final phenylalanine or tryptophan is absent from the CDR3, which likely points to a read error. This chain connects TRBV20-1 to TRBJ2-5; a weak D match, TRBD2 (5 bases). CDR3 length equals 15 residues. Trimming cost V 5 bases and J 1 base, with 17 bases left between them. Germline CDR1 DFQATT, CDR2 SNEGSKA (reference sequence). The CDR3, as DNA: TGCAGTGCTCAACGCCACGGAGGCTTCCAAGAGACCCAGTACTCC. Translating gives CSAQRHGGFQETQYS.

With regard to this clonotype: This clone may be a read error of a much larger clone one base away. The conserved closing phenylalanine or tryptophan is absent in this CDR3, likely reflecting a read error. The chain recombines TRBV20-1 with TRBJ2-5, with 7 bases matching TRBD1. The V gene's germline CDR1 is DFQATT and CDR2 SNEGSKA (reference sequence). V shed 0 bases and J 5 bases; nucleotides not matched to a gene: 15. This CDR3 is 17 amino acids long. The CDR3 DNA is TGCAGTGCTAGAGATCCAGCGACAGGGTCGGGGTGGGAGACCCAGTACCTC. Encoded protein: CSARDPATGSGWETQYL.

Many counts were recorded for this clonotype. The rearrangement links TRBV12-3 or TRBV12-4 to TRBJ2-3; D gene uncertain. This CDR3 has 14 residues. Trimming took 7 bases from V and 1 from J, leaving 12 bases between them. The CDR3 DNA reads TGTGCCAGCACGTTCCATGAGGGCACAGATACGCAGTATTTT. Residues: CASTFHEGTDTQYF.